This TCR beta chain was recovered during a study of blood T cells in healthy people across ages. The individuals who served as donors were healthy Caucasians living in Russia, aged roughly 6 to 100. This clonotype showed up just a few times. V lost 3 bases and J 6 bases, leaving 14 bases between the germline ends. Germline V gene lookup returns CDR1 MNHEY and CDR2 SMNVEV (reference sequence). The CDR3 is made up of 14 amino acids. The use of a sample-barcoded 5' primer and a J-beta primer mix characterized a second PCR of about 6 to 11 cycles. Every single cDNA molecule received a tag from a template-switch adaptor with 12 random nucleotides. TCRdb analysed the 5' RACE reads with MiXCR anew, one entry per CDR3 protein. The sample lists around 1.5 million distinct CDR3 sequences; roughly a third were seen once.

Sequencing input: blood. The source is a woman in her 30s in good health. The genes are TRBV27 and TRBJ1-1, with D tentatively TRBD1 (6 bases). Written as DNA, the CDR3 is TGTGCCAGCAGTTTCACGAGGGGGTTCGCTGAAGCTTTCTTT. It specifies CASSFTRGFAEAFF.